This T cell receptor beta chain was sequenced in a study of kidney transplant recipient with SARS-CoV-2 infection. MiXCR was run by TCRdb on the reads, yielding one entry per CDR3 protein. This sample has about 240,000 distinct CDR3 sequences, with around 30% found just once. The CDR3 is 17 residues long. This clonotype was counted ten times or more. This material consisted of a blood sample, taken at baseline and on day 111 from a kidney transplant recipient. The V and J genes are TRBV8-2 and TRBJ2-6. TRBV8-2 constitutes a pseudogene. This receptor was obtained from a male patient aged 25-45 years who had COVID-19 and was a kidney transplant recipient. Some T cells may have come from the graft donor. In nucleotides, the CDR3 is TGTGGCAAACTGGATAGGATAACACAAAGTCGGGCCAACGTCCTGACTTTC. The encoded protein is CGKLDRITQSRANVLTF.